This TCR beta chain was sequenced for a study of Graves' ophthalmopathy and Graves' hyperthyroidism. There are 15 residues in the CDR3. Germline V gene data show CDR1 as MNHEY and CDR2 as SVGAGI. V trimming: 0 bases; J trimming: 7 bases; junction bases outside the gene matches: 8. This clonotype was seen many times. RNA transcripts were the template, and TCR beta CDR3 regions were amplified from them. First-round RT-PCR relied on HTBI primers, and a second-round multiplex PCR came next. TCRdb called the multiplex PCR reads again in MiXCR, with one record for every CDR3 protein. There are about 740,000 distinct CDR3 sequences in the sample; 35% to 50% occur only once, and roughly 46% lies in the top ten.

V usage is TRBV6-5 and J usage is TRBJ1-1, with 7 bases identical to TRBD1. Sequenced sample: peripheral blood. The TCR sequence derives from an adult man with Graves' ophthalmopathy. As DNA, the CDR3 is TGTGCCAGCAGTTACTCGACAGGGCCAAAGGGTGAAGCTTTCTTT. Protein product: CASSYSTGPKGEAFF.